Sequencing of this T cell receptor beta chain was carried out in a study of vaccination effects on CD4 cells after COVID-19. About this clone itself: Its antigen is still unknown.

TCRdb's table, derived via immunoSEQ multiplex PCR, lists solely in-frame clones and lacks some. The sample shows approximately 50,000 clones, nearly 80% of them seen only once. The CDR3 spans 18 residues. Germline CDR1 is GTSNPN and CDR2 is SVGIG (reference sequence). The germline V and J ends were trimmed by 2 bases and 3 bases, with 25 bases remaining between them. ViraFEST assay sequencing came after antigen-specific CD4+ T cells were expanded with viral peptide pools. Subsequent to less than eleven days of culture, CD4+ T cells were isolated. All vaccine recipients tested negative for nucleocapsid antibodies and had never contracted SARS-CoV-2 infection.

The chain combines TRBV30 with TRBJ1-2; D is unresolved. The starting material was CD4+ T cells from PBMCs cultured with HCoV-OC43 spike peptides, obtained before COVID-19 vaccination. Subset in this sample: HCoV-OC43 spike overlapping peptide pool stimulation. The clonotype comes from a human donor who received a COVID-19 vaccine. The CDR3 nucleotides are TGTGCCTGGAGTACCCCTTTGAGGTTACGGGTTCGCGACTATGGCTACACCTTC. Translating gives CAWSTPLRLRVRDYGYTF.